This T cell receptor (beta chain) was obtained from a study of T cell changes during pregnancy in multiple sclerosis (dated by TCRdb to between 2018 and 2021). About the study as a whole: In women with multiple sclerosis, the researchers looked at how the T cell repertoire shifted as pregnancy progressed.

Including cysteine and phenylalanine, the CDR3 has 13 amino acids. The sequence is cut down to CDR3 DNA, 39 bases in frame from base 1. For CDR1 and CDR2, the germline V gene lists LGHNA and YNFKEQ. V drops 3 bases and J drops 8 bases, leaving 11 bases in between. Library construction relied on the immunoSEQ multiplex PCR assay. The clones in this table, taken by TCRdb from immuneACCESS, are in-frame only. Not every clone is retained; where verified, under half of the shortfall comes from an unresolved V gene, and the cause of the rest is unknown. The sample profile shows more than 30,000 clones; 80% to 95% of them were found once. In total, the top ten clones hold around 0.35% of the sample. About this clone itself: Its binding antigen is unknown. Nothing much larger sits one base from this clone, and base qualities are not available.

The chain couples TRBV4-2 to TRBJ2-1, with a tentative D gene TRBD1 over 5 matching bases. This receptor was obtained from a female donor in good health, enrolled as a control in a pregnancy study. This material consisted of CD4+ T cells from peripheral blood mononuclear cells, taken in the third trimester of pregnancy. The nucleotides are TGTGCCAGCAGCCAGGACCTAGGGGATGAGCAGTTCTTC. This sequence encodes CASSQDLGDEQFF.